A single T cell receptor beta chain is shown here with its context. The data stem from a study of blood T cells in healthy people across ages. CDR3 length: 11 residues. The V end was cut by 7 bases, the J end by 5 bases, with 5 bases between. The second PCR ran roughly 7 to 12 cycles with a sample-barcoded 5' primer and J-beta primers. TCRdb ran MiXCR on the 5' RACE reads and lists one entry per CDR3 protein. The sample includes around 800,000 distinct CDR3 sequences, around 50% of them seen just once. The TCR was taken from a man at least 80 years old in good health. Sequencing was carried out using blood. V usage is TRBV12-3 or TRBV12-4 and J usage is TRBJ2-2; D unresolved. The CDR3 loop is CASTLTGELFF. CDR3 DNA sequence: TGTGCCAGCACTCTTACCGGGGAGCTGTTTTTT.